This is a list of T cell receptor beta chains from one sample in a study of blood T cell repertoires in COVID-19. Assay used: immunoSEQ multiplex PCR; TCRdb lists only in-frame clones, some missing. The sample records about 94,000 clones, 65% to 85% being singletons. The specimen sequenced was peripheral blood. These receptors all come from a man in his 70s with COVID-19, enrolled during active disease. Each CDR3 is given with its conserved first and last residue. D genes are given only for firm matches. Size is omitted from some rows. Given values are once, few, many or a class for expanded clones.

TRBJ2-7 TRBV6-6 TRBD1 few TGTGCCAGCAGTACAGCCCGGACAGGGCAGACCTACGAGCAGTACTTC CASSTARTGQTYEQYF
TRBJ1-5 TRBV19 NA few TGTGCCAGTAGTTTCCAGGCAGGGTCGGTCCAGCCCCAGCATTTT CASSFQAGSVQPQHF
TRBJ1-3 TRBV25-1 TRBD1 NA TGTGCCAGCAGTGAATATTCGTCAGGGACAGCTGGAAACACCATATATTTT CASSEYSSGTAGNTIYF
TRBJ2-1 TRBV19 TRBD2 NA TGTGCCAGCAGACCTCGTTCTAGCGGGAGGAATGAGCAGTTCTTC CASRPRSSGRNEQFF
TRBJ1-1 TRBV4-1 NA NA TGCGCCAGCAGCCAAGATCAATGGAGTTTACCTGAAGCTTTCTTT CASSQDQWSLPEAFF
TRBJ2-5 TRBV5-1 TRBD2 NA TGCGCCAGCAGCCCGGGACTAGCGGTAAGGTCCGAGACCCAGTACTTC CASSPGLAVRSETQYF
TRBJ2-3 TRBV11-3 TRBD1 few TGTGCCAGCAGCTCAAGGCCGGGACAGGGCACAGATACGCAGTATTTT CASSSRPGQGTDTQYF
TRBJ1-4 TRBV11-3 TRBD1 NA TGTGCCAGCAGCTTAGATCGGAGGGGGCGCAATGAAAAACTGTTTTTT CASSLDRRGRNEKLFF
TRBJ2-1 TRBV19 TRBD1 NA TGTGCCAGTAGCGGACAGGGGGTGGCGGACAATGAGCAGTTCTTC CASSGQGVADNEQFF
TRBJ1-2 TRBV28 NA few TGTGCCAGCAGTTTTCGGGGAGCTAACTATGGCTACACCTTC CASSFRGANYGYTF
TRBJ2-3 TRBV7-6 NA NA TGTGCCAGCAGCTCCTATTCAGATACGCAGTATTTT CASSSYSDTQYF
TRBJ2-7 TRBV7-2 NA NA TGTGCCAGCAGCCTATTGCTTAGGGGCCACGAGCAGTACTTC CASSLLLRGHEQYF
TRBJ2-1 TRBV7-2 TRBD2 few TGTGCCAGCAGCTTACCTAGCGGGGGATACAATGAGCAGTTCTTC CASSLPSGGYNEQFF
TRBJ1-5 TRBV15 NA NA TGTGCCACCAGCAGAAACGACAGAGAATATAGCAATCAGCCCCAGCATTTT CATSRNDREYSNQPQHF